One and the same sample provided the 13 T cell receptor beta chains below, sequenced in a study of blood T cell repertoires in COVID-19. Assay: immunoSEQ multiplex PCR; the TCRdb copy retains only in-frame clones and omits some. The sample lists about 310,000 clones, around 86% seen once, with 5% to 5.5% in the top ten. Sequencing was carried out using PBMCs or T cells enriched from blood (not recorded which). The receptor source for this set is a man in his 60s who had recovered from COVID-19.

The rearrangement links TRBV7-9 to TRBJ1-5, with a tentative D call TRBD1 (5 bases). Trimming removed 2 bases at V and 1 base at J, with 9 bases between. The CDR3 is made up of 15 amino acids. CDR1 and CDR2 from the germline V gene are SEHNR and FQNEAQ (reference sequence). CDR3 coding DNA: TGTGCCAGCAGCTTAACGTCAGGGAGCAATCAGCCCCAGCATTTT. Translated, it gives CASSLTSGSNQPQHF.

The gene calls are TRBV10-3 and TRBJ2-3, with 13 bases matching TRBD2. The CDR3 contains 15 residues. Germline-derived CDR1 and CDR2 are ENHRY and SYGVKD. The J segment lost 5 bases and the V segment lost 4 bases, leaving 3 bases of the junction unmatched. CDR3 sequence: CAISGGLAGVDTQYF. CDR3 nucleotide sequence: TGTGCCATCAGTGGAGGACTAGCGGGAGTAGATACGCAGTATTTT.

V and J are TRBV11-2 and TRBJ2-1; TRBD2 is a possible D gene (7 bases). This CDR3 has 17 amino acids. CDR1 and CDR2 from the germline V gene are SGHAT and FQNNGV. The V end was cut by 7 bases, the J end by 5 bases, with 24 bases between. The CDR3, as DNA: TGTGCCAGCACCTATACGGAGGGGGGGACGGGAAACAATGAGCAGTTCTTC. Translated, it gives CASTYTEGGTGNNEQFF.

The J gene is TRBJ2-2, the V gene TRBV24-1, with D possibly being TRBD1 (5 bases). The germline CDR1 and CDR2 sequences are KGHDR and SFDVKD. This CDR3 comprises 15 residues. The V end lost 3 bases, the J end lost 0 bases, and 7 bases lay between the germline ends. CDR3 region: CATSDDRPNTGELFF. CDR3 nucleotides: TGTGCCACCAGTGATGACAGACCGAACACCGGGGAGCTGTTTTTT.

CDR3 region: CASSVDGRGVNTEAFF. The CDR3 nucleotides are TGTGCCAGCAGCGTAGATGGCAGGGGGGTGAACACTGAAGCTTTCTTT. The chain employs TRBV9 and TRBJ1-1, with 7 bases that match TRBD1. The CDR3 is 16 amino acids. In germline, CDR1 is SGDLS, CDR2 YYNGEE. V was clipped by 0 bases and J by 0 bases; unmatched bases: 5.

DNA for the CDR3: TGCGCCAGCAGCCCTGGGGACCAGGGGGCCCAGCCCCAGCATTTT. Its translation: CASSPGDQGAQPQHF. The V call is TRBV5-1, the J call TRBJ1-5; 8 bases agree with TRBD1. Germline values: CDR1 SGHRS, CDR2 YFSETQ. This CDR3 comprises 15 residues. Trimming at V came to 4 bases and at J to 7 bases, leaving 10 bases not matched to a gene.

This clone came up once. The V and J genes are TRBV7-9 and TRBJ2-4, with 8 bases matching TRBD1. The V gene's germline CDR1 is SEHNR and CDR2 FQNEAQ (reference sequence). This CDR3 comprises 13 residues. J was trimmed by 8 bases and V by 4 bases; bases with no gene match: 4. The DNA of the CDR3 is TGTGCCAGCAGCTCCTACAGGGGGTACATTCAGTACTTC. The encoded protein is CASSSYRGYIQYF.

The genes are TRBV12-1 and TRBJ2-1; the listed D gene, TRBD2, was not tested against the DNA. TRBV12-1 is a pseudogene segment. The length of the CDR3 is 16 residues. The DNA of the CDR3 is TGTGCCAGCAGCTCGGGGACTAGCTCCTCCTACAATGAGCAGTTCTTC. Residues: CASSSGTSSSYNEQFF.

The chain links TRBV28 to TRBJ2-7, with a tentative D call TRBD2 (6 bases). CDR3 length: 14 residues. Germline V CDR1 and CDR2: MDHEN, SYDVKM. The V gene lost 3 bases and the J gene lost 4 bases, with 13 bases spanning the gap. The CDR3 nucleotides read TGTGCCAGCAGTTTGGGGAGGCTGCTGTACGAGCAGTACTTC. Amino acids: CASSLGRLLYEQYF.

Here the CDR3 reads CASHYLEEQFF. CDR3 nucleotide sequence: TGTGCCAGCCACTACCTGGAGGAGCAGTTCTTC. The chain joins TRBV12-3 or TRBV12-4 to TRBJ2-1; D is unclear. The CDR3 contains 11 residues. V lost 8 bases to trimming and J lost 10 bases, with 12 bases between them.

V and J are TRBV5-4 and TRBJ1-5; perhaps TRBD1 as D (5 bases). In germline, CDR1 is SGHNT, CDR2 YYREEE (reference sequence). The V end was cut by 0 bases, the J end by 6 bases, with 10 bases between. The CDR3 has 14 residues. The CDR3 region has the DNA TGTGCCAGCAGCTTGGCCGGGGGGGGTCAGCCCCAGCATTTT. Amino acids: CASSLAGGGQPQHF.

The CDR3: CASSENIGGPLREQYF. DNA of the CDR3: TGTGCCAGCAGTGAAAATATCGGGGGGCCGCTCCGCGAGCAGTACTTC. The chain recombines TRBV2 with TRBJ2-7, with D possibly being TRBD2 (7 bases). This CDR3 contains 16 residues. CDR1 and CDR2 (germline): SNHLY, FYNNEI. V was clipped by 2 bases and J by 6 bases, with 20 bases between them.

This sequence joins TRBV5-1 and TRBJ2-1, with 9 bases matching TRBD1. With 4 bases clipped from V and 5 bases from J, the junction kept 1 base outside the gene matches. Germline CDR1 reads SGHRS; CDR2 reads YFSETQ. The CDR3 extends over 13 amino acids. CDR3 coding DNA: TGCGCCAGCAGCGGGACAGGGAACAATGAGCAGTTCTTC. It translates to CASSGTGNNEQFF.